The 24 T cell receptor beta chains below all came from one sample that was sequenced in a study of shared T cell receptors in the human thymus. Profiling relied on immunoSEQ multiplex PCR, and the TCRdb table lists in-frame clones only, not all of them. The table includes approximately 730,000 clones, approximately 85% detected once. The same specimen was also included in a second study, on human thymus T cells.

Specimen: thymocytes. The receptors were gathered from a girl under two years old with a congenital heart defect.

The CDR3 spells CASSTDSGSPLHF. In DNA, the CDR3 is TGTGCCAGCAGCACGGACAGTGGGTCACCCCTCCACTTT. The rearrangement links TRBV5-4 to TRBJ1-6, with D perhaps matching TRBD1 (6 bases). CDR3 length: 13 amino acids. The germline V and J ends were trimmed by 4 bases and 10 bases, with 12 bases remaining between them. Germline-derived CDR1 and CDR2 are SGHNT and YYREEE (reference sequence).

The rearrangement joins TRBV20-1 to TRBJ1-1; D is uncertain. With 6 bases removed from V and 10 bases from J, the gap between germline ends came to 12 bases. This CDR3 has 10 amino acids. The germline V gene has CDR1 DFQATT and CDR2 SNEGSKA (reference sequence). The CDR3 DNA reads as TGCAGTGCCCAACCACCGAGAGCTTTCTTT. Its translation: CSAQPPRAFF.

The chain has TRBV7-3 and TRBJ2-3; 11 nucleotides agree with TRBD2. This CDR3 region has 17 residues. The trim removed 5 bases at V and 1 base at J, leaving 8 bases unmatched. Per germline, CDR1 SGHTA and CDR2 FQGTGA. The chain's CDR3 is CASSPQTSGDRTDTQYF. The DNA of the CDR3 is TGTGCCAGCAGCCCCCAGACTAGCGGGGACCGCACAGATACGCAGTATTTT.

The rearrangement uses TRBV19 and TRBJ2-1, with 7 bases identical to TRBD1. The CDR3 spans 16 residues. CDR1 and CDR2 from the germline V gene are LNHDA and SQIVND (reference sequence). Losses at the gene ends were 2 bases for V and 4 bases for J; bases not matched to a gene: 8. Here the CDR3 DNA reads TGTGCCAGTAGTATACAACAGGGGAACCATTACAATGAGCAGTTCTTC. Protein: CASSIQQGNHYNEQFF.

This chain connects TRBV6-1 to TRBJ2-7, with 7 bases that match TRBD1. Germline V gives CDR1 MNHNS, CDR2 SASEGT. CDR3 size: 15 residues. The V gene end was trimmed by 5 bases and the J gene end by 1 base; junction bases not matched to a gene: 8. Here the CDR3 reads CASSSLTGKSYEQYF. The CDR3 coding sequence is TGTGCCAGCAGTTCCTTGACAGGGAAATCCTACGAGCAGTACTTC.

J is TRBJ1-6 and V is TRBV7-6; maybe TRBD1 (6 bases). Germline CDR1 and CDR2: SGHVS and FNYEAQ. V was cut by 5 bases and J by 11 bases, with 13 bases left in between. The CDR3 extends over 13 amino acids. The CDR3 is CASSLQGFTPLHF. The CDR3 DNA sequence: TGTGCCAGCAGCCTACAGGGTTTTACACCCCTCCACTTT.

In this sample, this clone turned up once. J is TRBJ2-1 and V is TRBV7-9; 8 positions match TRBD2. The CDR3 is 16 residues long. Germline V gene data show CDR1 as SEHNR and CDR2 as FQNEAQ (reference sequence). The ends lost 5 bases at V and 5 bases at J; junction bases unmatched: 11. CDR3 DNA: TGTGCCAGCAGCAACCCAACCGGGAGGGGGGACAATGAGCAGTTCTTC. It specifies CASSNPTGRGDNEQFF.

The rearrangement links TRBV5-1 to TRBJ1-5; D not certain. The CDR3 contains 13 residues. Germline V gene lookup returns CDR1 SGHRS and CDR2 YFSETQ. V lost 0 bases and J 9 bases, leaving 10 bases between the germline ends. The DNA of the CDR3 is TGCGCCAGCAGCTTGGACGGCCCGGGGCCCCAGCATTTT. Amino acids: CASSLDGPGPQHF.

The rearrangement uses TRBV5-1 and TRBJ1-2; TRBD1 agrees at 7 bases. Trimming cost V 3 bases and J 8 bases; bases outside gene matches: 10. This CDR3 spans 14 amino acids. Germline CDR1 SGHRS, CDR2 YFSETQ. CDR3 sequence: CASSSGQDWKGYTF. As DNA, the CDR3 is TGCGCCAGCAGCTCCGGACAGGACTGGAAGGGCTACACCTTC.

The chain combines TRBV7-2 with TRBJ1-1; 9 bases map to TRBD1. CDR1 and CDR2 (germline): SGHTA, FQGNSA. This CDR3 is 17 amino acids long. Losses at the gene ends were 1 base for V and 2 bases for J; bases not matched to a gene: 8. The CDR3 reads CASSLGVGTGSNTEAFF. Here the CDR3 DNA reads TGTGCCAGCAGCTTAGGTGTAGGGACAGGGAGCAACACTGAAGCTTTCTTT.

V is TRBV2 and J is TRBJ1-4; D may be TRBD1 (5 bases). Per germline, CDR1 SNHLY and CDR2 FYNNEI. CDR3 length equals 14 residues. Trimming pared 6 bases from V and 9 bases from J, leaving 17 bases between. CDR3 in amino acids: CASRGGARRKKLFF. DNA for the CDR3: TGTGCCAGCAGAGGCGGGGCCCGTAGGAAAAAACTGTTTTTT.

This chain uses TRBV4-1 with TRBJ1-2; TRBD1 aligns across 7 bases. With 0 bases clipped from V and 0 bases from J, the junction kept 16 bases outside the gene matches. The CDR3 spans 20 residues. Germline V CDR1 and CDR2: MGHRA, YSYEKL. CDR3 residues: CASSQECGGGTVISNYGYTF. The CDR3 DNA is TGCGCCAGCAGCCAAGAATGCGGTGGGGGGACAGTTATATCTAACTATGGCTACACCTTC.

V usage is TRBV7-9 and J usage is TRBJ1-2; possible D gene TRBD1, 5 bases. The CDR3 spans 15 residues. The V end was cut by 2 bases, the J end by 4 bases, with 14 bases between. Germline loops: CDR1 SEHNR, CDR2 FQNEAQ (reference sequence). The CDR3 DNA reads TGTGCCAGCAGCTTAAGCGGGACGGTGCTCTATGGCTACACCTTC. This encodes CASSLSGTVLYGYTF.

In this sample, this clone turned up once. The chain uses TRBV30 and TRBJ2-7; D perhaps matches TRBD1 (6 bases). CDR3 length: 15 residues. Germline CDR1 and CDR2: GTSNPN and SVGIG (reference sequence). The V end was cut by 3 bases, the J end by 1 base, with 16 bases between. CDR3 coding DNA: TGTGCCTGGAGGGGGTGGGAACAGGGTTCCTACGAGCAGTACTTC. Its protein product is CAWRGWEQGSYEQYF.

This chain uses TRBV29-1 with TRBJ1-4; 8 bases fit TRBD1. Germline V gives CDR1 SQVTM, CDR2 ANQGSEA. This CDR3 spans 14 amino acids. J was trimmed by 7 bases and V by 5 bases; bases with no gene match: 9. The CDR3 reads CSVTKQGESEKLFF. The CDR3 DNA reads as TGCAGCGTTACCAAACAGGGGGAGAGTGAAAAACTGTTTTTT.

V is TRBV6-6 and J is TRBJ2-7; weak D call: TRBD2 (5 bases). The CDR3 has 16 residues. Germline V gene lookup returns CDR1 MNHNY and CDR2 SVGAGI (reference sequence). V lost 2 bases to trimming and J lost 1 base, with 15 bases between them. CDR3 amino acids: CASSYKVAFISYEQYF. The CDR3 DNA reads TGTGCCAGCAGTTACAAGGTAGCGTTTATTTCCTACGAGCAGTACTTC.

This chain uses TRBV7-9 with TRBJ2-1, with 7 bases identical to TRBD2. Germline trimming cut 0 bases from V and 7 bases from J; bases unmatched to any gene: 12. Germline lookup yields CDR1 SEHNR and CDR2 FQNEAQ (reference sequence). The CDR3 contains 17 residues. The CDR3 DNA reads TGTGCCAGCAGCTTAGCGGGTTTGGGACTACCTACAAATGAGCAGTTCTTC. It codes for CASSLAGLGLPTNEQFF.

CDR3 sequence: CASSIRTLAGGPGNEQFF. The CDR3 nucleotides read TGTGCCAGTAGTATCCGAACCTTAGCGGGGGGGCCGGGGAATGAGCAGTTCTTC. The chain has TRBV19 and TRBJ2-1, with 11 bases aligning to TRBD2. V lost 3 bases and J lost 7; bases outside the gene matches: 14. In germline, CDR1 is LNHDA, CDR2 SQIVND (reference sequence). CDR3 size: 18 residues.

The chain uses TRBV30 and TRBJ1-2; weak D call: TRBD1 (5 bases). The CDR3 runs to 14 residues. V was pared by 0 bases and J by 8 bases, with 16 bases between. Germline values: CDR1 GTSNPN, CDR2 SVGIG (reference sequence). In nucleotides, the CDR3 is TGTGCCTGGAGTGTAGCTCGGTCGGGGGTGGGCTACACCTTC. Translation: CAWSVARSGVGYTF. The full variable domain, with the rest looked up from reference TRBV30 and TRBJ1-2, is SQTIHQWPATLVQPVGSPLSLECTVEGTSNPNLYWYRQAAGRGLQLLFYSVGIGQISSEVPQNLSASRPQDRQFILSSKKLLLSDSGFYLCAWSVARSGVGYTFGSGTRLTVV.

V usage is TRBV5-1 and J usage is TRBJ2-1; D is perhaps TRBD1 (7 bases). Deletions cut 4 bases from V and 3 bases from J, with 11 bases between. The CDR3 length is 14 residues. CDR1 SGHRS and CDR2 YFSETQ come from the germline V gene. CDR3 nucleotides: TGCGCCAGCAGCGGCCAGGGGGGCTACAATGAGCAGTTCTTC. It encodes CASSGQGGYNEQFF.

The chain links TRBV30 to TRBJ2-1, with D perhaps TRBD1 (6 bases). Looked up from germline, CDR1 is GTSNPN and CDR2 is SVGIG (reference sequence). The V end lost 1 base, the J end lost 12 bases, and 28 bases lay between the germline ends. The CDR3 has 17 amino acids. CDR3 sequence (DNA): TGTGCCTGGAGTGAGAGGATACAGGGCTCGTTGTCGGTGGTGCAGTTCTTC. This codes for CAWSERIQGSLSVVQFF.

In nucleotides, the CDR3 is TGTGCCAGCACCGGGGGTAGCTACGAGCAGTACTTC. Protein product: CASTGGSYEQYF. V and J are TRBV28 and TRBJ2-7, with D perhaps matching TRBD2 (6 bases). The CDR3 loop spans 12 amino acids. Germline-derived CDR1 and CDR2 are MDHEN and SYDVKM. With 7 bases removed from V and 3 bases from J, the gap between germline ends came to 10 bases.

The chain has TRBV6-6 and TRBJ2-5, with D possibly matching TRBD1 (6 bases). CDR3 length: 15 amino acids. Germline V gene data show CDR1 as MNHNY and CDR2 as SVGAGI (reference sequence). Trimming pared 8 bases from V and 2 bases from J, leaving 18 bases between. The DNA of the CDR3 is TGTGCCAGCCGTGTTCCAGGGGCAGGGCAAGAGACCCAGTACTTC. This encodes CASRVPGAGQETQYF.

V and J are TRBV19 and TRBJ2-2, with 9 bases fitting TRBD1. The CDR3 is made up of 14 amino acids. Trimming cost V 7 bases and J 7 bases; bases outside gene matches: 7. Germline V gene lookup returns CDR1 LNHDA and CDR2 SQIVND (reference sequence). The CDR3 DNA reads as TGTGCCAGTACCGGGACAGGGTTCATCGGGGAGCTGTTTTTT. Its protein is CASTGTGFIGELFF.